This TCR beta chain originates from a study of blood T cell repertoires in COVID-19. About the study: Nucleic acid was either cDNA or gDNA, and it came from T cells, B-cell-depleted T cells, or PBMCs.

Germline lookup yields CDR1 MNHEY and CDR2 SMNVEV (reference sequence). Trimming pared 6 bases from V and 9 bases from J, leaving 9 bases between. CDR3 length: 11 residues. Authors' data handling: Estimates of nucleated cell counts were drawn from the amplification of reference gene primers. Some clones are missing from TCRdb's copy, which holds only in-frame ones; the method was immunoSEQ multiplex PCR. V and J calls plus clone size are reproduced from that table; the DNA served to infer D and trimming. This sample has 20,000 to 25,000 clones, with about 93% found just once. Material for sequencing was peripheral blood. The clonotype originates from a human donor in a cohort sampled during active COVID-19. This sequence joins TRBV27 and TRBJ2-1, with D possibly TRBD1 on 5 matching bases. CDR3 in DNA: TGTGCCAGCAGGGAAGGGGCTGAGCAGTTCTTC. It encodes CASREGAEQFF.